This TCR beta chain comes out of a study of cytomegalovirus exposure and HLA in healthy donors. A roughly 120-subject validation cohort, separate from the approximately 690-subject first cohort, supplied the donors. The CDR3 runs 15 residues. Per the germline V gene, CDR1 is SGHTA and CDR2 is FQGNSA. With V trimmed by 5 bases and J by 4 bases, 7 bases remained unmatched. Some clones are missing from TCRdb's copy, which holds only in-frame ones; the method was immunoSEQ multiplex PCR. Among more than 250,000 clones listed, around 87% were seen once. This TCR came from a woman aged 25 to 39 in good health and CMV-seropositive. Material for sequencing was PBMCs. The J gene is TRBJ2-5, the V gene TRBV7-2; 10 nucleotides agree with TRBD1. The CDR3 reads CASSRAGTGAETQYF. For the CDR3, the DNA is TGTGCCAGCAGCAGAGCCGGGACAGGGGCAGAGACCCAGTACTTC.